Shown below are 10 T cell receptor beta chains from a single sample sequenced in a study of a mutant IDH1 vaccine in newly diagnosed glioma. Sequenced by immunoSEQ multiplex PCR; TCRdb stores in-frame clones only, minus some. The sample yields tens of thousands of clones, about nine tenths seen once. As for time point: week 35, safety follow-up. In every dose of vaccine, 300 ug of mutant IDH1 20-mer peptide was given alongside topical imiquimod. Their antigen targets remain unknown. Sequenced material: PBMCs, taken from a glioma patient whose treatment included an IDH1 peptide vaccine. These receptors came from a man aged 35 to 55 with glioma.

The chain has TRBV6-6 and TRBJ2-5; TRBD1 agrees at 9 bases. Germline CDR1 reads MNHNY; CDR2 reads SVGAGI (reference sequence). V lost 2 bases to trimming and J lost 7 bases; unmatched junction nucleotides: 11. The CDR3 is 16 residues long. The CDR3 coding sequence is TGTGCCAGCAGTTACCTGGACAGGGGAACCACCAGGACCCAGTACTTC. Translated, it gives CASSYLDRGTTRTQYF.

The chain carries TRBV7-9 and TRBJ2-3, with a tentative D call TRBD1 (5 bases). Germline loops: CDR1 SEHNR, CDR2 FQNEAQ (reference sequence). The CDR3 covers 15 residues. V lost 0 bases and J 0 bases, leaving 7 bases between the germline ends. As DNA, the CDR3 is TGTGCCAGCAGCTTAGCGGACAAAAGCACAGATACGCAGTATTTT. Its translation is CASSLADKSTDTQYF.

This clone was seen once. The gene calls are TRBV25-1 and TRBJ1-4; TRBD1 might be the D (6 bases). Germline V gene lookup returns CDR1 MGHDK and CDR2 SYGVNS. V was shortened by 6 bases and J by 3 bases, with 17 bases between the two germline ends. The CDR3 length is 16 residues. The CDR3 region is CASRPGQNRANEKLFF. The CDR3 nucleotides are TGTGCCAGCAGACCCGGACAGAATCGGGCTAATGAAAAACTGTTTTTT.

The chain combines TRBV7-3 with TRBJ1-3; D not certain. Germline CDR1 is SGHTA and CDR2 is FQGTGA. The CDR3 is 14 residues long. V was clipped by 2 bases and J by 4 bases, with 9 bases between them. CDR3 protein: CASSLSGSGNTIYF. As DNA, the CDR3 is TGTGCCAGCAGCTTATCGGGGTCCGGAAACACCATATATTTT.

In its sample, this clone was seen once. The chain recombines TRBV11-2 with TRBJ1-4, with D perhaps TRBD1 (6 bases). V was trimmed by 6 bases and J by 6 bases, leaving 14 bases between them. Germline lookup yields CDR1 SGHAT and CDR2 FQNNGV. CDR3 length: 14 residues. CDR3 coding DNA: TGTGCCAGCAGACCAGGGGCGAGGGATGAAAAACTGTTTTTT. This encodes CASRPGARDEKLFF.

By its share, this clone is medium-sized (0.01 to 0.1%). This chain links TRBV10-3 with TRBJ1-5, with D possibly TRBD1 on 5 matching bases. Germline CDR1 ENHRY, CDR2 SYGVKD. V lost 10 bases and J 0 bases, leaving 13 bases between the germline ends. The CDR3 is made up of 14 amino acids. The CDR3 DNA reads TGTGCCACCCTCGACAGTCATAGCAATCAGCCCCAGCATTTT. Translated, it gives CATLDSHSNQPQHF.

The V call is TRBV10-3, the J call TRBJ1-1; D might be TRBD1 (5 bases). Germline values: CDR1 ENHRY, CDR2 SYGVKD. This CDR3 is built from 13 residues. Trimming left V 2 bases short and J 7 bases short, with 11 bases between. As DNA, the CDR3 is TGTGCCATCAGTGAGAGCCTCGGGGGTGAAGCTTTCTTT. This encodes CAISESLGGEAFF.

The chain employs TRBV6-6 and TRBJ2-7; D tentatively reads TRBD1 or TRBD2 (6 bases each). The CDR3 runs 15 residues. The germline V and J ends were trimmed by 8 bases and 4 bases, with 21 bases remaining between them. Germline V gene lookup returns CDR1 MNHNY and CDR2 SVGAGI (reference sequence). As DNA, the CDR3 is TGTGCCAGCGGAGGGGGAGAGCCCCCTTTGTACGAGCAGTACTTC. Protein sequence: CASGGGEPPLYEQYF.

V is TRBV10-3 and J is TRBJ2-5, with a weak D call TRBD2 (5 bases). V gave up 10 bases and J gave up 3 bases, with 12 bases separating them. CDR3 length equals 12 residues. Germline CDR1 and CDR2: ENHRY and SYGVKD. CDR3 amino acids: CATGGLEETQYF. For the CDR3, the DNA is TGTGCCACAGGCGGACTCGAAGAGACCCAGTACTTC.

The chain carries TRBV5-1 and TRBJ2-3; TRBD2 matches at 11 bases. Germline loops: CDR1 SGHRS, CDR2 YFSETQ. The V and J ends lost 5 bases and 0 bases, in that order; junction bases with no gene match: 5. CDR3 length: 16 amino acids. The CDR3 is CASRGGLADSTDTQYF. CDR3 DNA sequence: TGCGCCAGCAGGGGGGGACTAGCGGATAGCACAGATACGCAGTATTTT. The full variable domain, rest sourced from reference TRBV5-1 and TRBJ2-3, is KAGVTQTPRYLIKTRGQQVTLSCSPISGHRSVSWYQQTPGQGLQFLFEYFSETQRNKGNFPGRFSGRQFSNSRSEMNVSTLELGDSALYLCASRGGLADSTDTQYFGPGTRLTVL.